The present TCR beta chain was sequenced within a study of shared clonotypes between healthy human individuals. The study, taken as a whole, reports: Some clonotypes were shared by all four sorted-subset donors, while others were not shared. The non-shared ones had lower generation probabilities than the shared ones. About 5% of naive CD4 clonotypes were shared across a few donors.

V lost 3 bases and J lost 0, with 9 bases in between. Germline values: CDR1 SGDLS, CDR2 YYNGEE. The CDR3 runs to 14 residues. Samples underwent the assay at deep level. TCRdb keeps only in-frame clones here, not all; method: immunoSEQ multiplex PCR. The data show approximately 2,000,000 clones, about nine tenths seen once. To note about this clone: Its antigen is as yet unknown.

This TCR was recovered from a man between 18 and 35 years old in good health. Some clones in this sample may be carry-over from other donors' samples. The chain recombines TRBV9 with TRBJ1-1; D gene uncertain. Sequencing was done on a sample of naive CD4+ T cells from PBMCs. Subset in this sample: CD45RA+ positively selected. DNA of the CDR3: TGTGCCAGCAGCGGTACGGGGTTGAACACTGAAGCTTTCTTT. Encoded protein: CASSGTGLNTEAFF.